This T cell receptor beta chain appears in the sequencing data of a study of T cell repertoires in cytomegalovirus infection. Study results and limitations: Individuals carrying CMV plus the relevant HLA were identified by cumulative frequency of public TCR beta families.

Of note for this clonotype: Its antigen is currently unknown.

TCRdb reprocessed the reads via MiXCR and lists one record per CDR3 protein. Found here are 740,000 or so distinct CDR3 sequences, roughly a third of them singletons; the top ten hold roughly 2.9%. Looked up from germline, CDR1 is SNHLY and CDR2 is FYNNEI. The CDR3 totals 18 residues. The V end lost 3 bases, the J end lost 0 bases, and 17 bases lay between the germline ends. The rearrangement links TRBV2 to TRBJ1-4, with unresolved D. The clonotype comes from a human donor in good health (CMV status not recorded). Some clones in this sample may be carry-over from other donors' samples. The sample was PBMCs. The CDR3 DNA reads as TGTGCCAGCAGTGATTTAGAGGCCGCCGCTTCAACTAATGAAAAACTGTTTTTT. Encoded protein: CASSDLEAAASTNEKLFF.